Shown below are 9 T cell receptor beta chains from a single sample sequenced in a study of OX40 agonist ivuxolimab in advanced cancers. Using immunoSEQ multiplex PCR, the repertoire was profiled, and TCRdb retains in-frame clones only, with some absent. The sample records 70,000 to 95,000 clones, just over 85% being singletons. The specimen was CD4+ or CD8+ T cells sorted from blood, collected in a trial of the OX40 agonist ivuxolimab. The receptors come from an adult with an advanced solid tumor such as melanoma, head and neck, liver or kidney cancer.

V gene TRBV9 combines with J gene TRBJ2-1; 8 bases match TRBD1. The CDR3 spans 18 residues. V shed 4 bases, J shed 0 bases, and the junction held 12 bases outside the gene matches. Germline assignment: CDR1 SGDLS and CDR2 YYNGEE. The CDR3 is CASSSGQVRDLSYNEQFF. In DNA form, the CDR3 reads TGTGCCAGCAGCTCGGGACAGGTCCGGGACCTCTCCTACAATGAGCAGTTCTTC. Full variable domain (remainder filled in from reference TRBV9 and TRBJ2-1): DSGVTQTPKHLITATGQRVTLRCSPRSGDLSVYWYQQSLDQGLQFLIQYYNGEERAKGNILERFSAQQFPDLHSELNLSSLELGDSALYFCASSSGQVRDLSYNEQFFGPGTRLTVL.

The chain joins TRBV5-1 to TRBJ1-3, with 7 bases lining up with TRBD1. Germline V gives CDR1 SGHRS, CDR2 YFSETQ. The CDR3 runs 17 residues. Germline trimming cut 4 bases from V and 0 bases from J; bases unmatched to any gene: 10. CDR3 nucleotide sequence: TGCGCCAGCAGCGATTCCGGGACAGCTTTCTCTGGAAACACCATATATTTT. Translated, it gives CASSDSGTAFSGNTIYF.

In its sample, this clone was seen a few times. The chain is built from TRBV28 and TRBJ2-5; D may be TRBD1 (5 bases). This CDR3 region has 15 residues. From germline, CDR1 is MDHEN and CDR2 SYDVKM. The V end lost 3 bases, the J end lost 5 bases, and 16 bases lay between the germline ends. Written as DNA, the CDR3 is TGTGCCAGCAGTTTTGGGCAGGGAATGAGGGAGACCCAGTACTTC. Its protein product is CASSFGQGMRETQYF. Drawing the rest from reference TRBV28 and TRBJ2-5, the complete variable domain is DVKVTQSSRYLVKRTGEKVFLECVQDMDHENMFWYRQDPGLGLRLIYFSYDVKMKEKGDIPEGYSVSREKKERFSLILESASTNQTSMYLCASSFGQGMRETQYFGPGTRLLVL.

CDR3 nucleotides: TGTGCCAGCAGTGAACAGTCCGGCTACGAGCAGTACTTC. Translation: CASSEQSGYEQYF. The chain employs TRBV6-1 and TRBJ2-7; D ambiguous. The CDR3 is 13 residues long. With 2 bases removed from V and 3 bases from J, the gap between germline ends came to 8 bases. The germline gives CDR1 MNHNS, CDR2 SASEGT.

The chain joins TRBV30 to TRBJ1-1; D is unresolved. This CDR3 contains 8 residues. Trimming removed 8 bases at V and 4 bases at J, with 2 bases between. CDR1 is GTSNPN and CDR2 is SVGIG in the germline V gene (reference sequence). The CDR3 sequence: CAGTEAFF. CDR3 nucleotides: TGTGCCGGCACTGAAGCTTTCTTT.

The chain joins TRBV7-2 to TRBJ1-5; D is perhaps TRBD1 (5 bases). Trimming left V 5 bases short and J 6 bases short, with 14 bases between. The CDR3 is made up of 14 amino acids. Germline CDR1 SGHTA, CDR2 FQGNSA. CDR3 in amino acids: CASSPGWRGQPQHF. CDR3 DNA: TGTGCCAGCAGCCCAGGGTGGAGGGGTCAGCCCCAGCATTTT.

This sequence joins TRBV18 and TRBJ1-4; D unresolved. Germline V gives CDR1 KGHSH, CDR2 LQKENI. Trimming pared 3 bases from V and 6 bases from J, leaving 8 bases between. This CDR3 region has 13 residues. The CDR3 nucleotides are TGTGCCAGCTCACCCCGGCAAGATGAAAAACTGTTTTTT. Amino acids: CASSPRQDEKLFF.

This clone occurred once. The gene calls are TRBV18 and TRBJ1-1; no firm D call. The germline V and J ends were trimmed by 5 bases and 6 bases, with 16 bases remaining between them. The V gene's germline CDR1 is KGHSH and CDR2 LQKENI. The CDR3 sequence is 14 residues long. In DNA form, the CDR3 reads TGTGCCAGCTCATCTCGGCAGAGCGAAGCTGAAGCTTTCTTT. Translating it yields CASSSRQSEAEAFF.

The chain employs TRBV27 and TRBJ2-3; a possible D gene is TRBD1 (5 bases). The CDR3 spans 14 residues. The V and J ends lost 2 bases and 2 bases respectively, with 8 bases between them. Germline V CDR1 and CDR2: MNHEY, SMNVEV (reference sequence). The CDR3 DNA reads as TGTGCCAGCAGTTTAAACAGGAACACAGATACGCAGTATTTT. Its translation is CASSLNRNTDTQYF.